Shown below are 24 T cell receptor beta chains from a single sample sequenced in a study of CD8+ T cells in alopecia areata. Reverse transcribed after extraction, RNA yielded cDNA as the sequencing template. Profiling relied on immunoSEQ multiplex PCR, and the TCRdb table lists in-frame clones only, not all of them. The data hold about 210,000 clones, with roughly 56% observed a single time. Treatment meaning: oral pan-JAK inhibitor, 5-10 mg twice daily. Specimen: CD4+ T cells sorted from blood, collected at week 4, from a patient treated with tofacitinib. The receptors shown here come from a human donor with alopecia areata.

This clone turned up a few times. The chain combines TRBV4-3 with TRBJ2-5, with 7 bases aligning to TRBD1. Looked up from germline, CDR1 is LGHNA and CDR2 is YSLEER. With 3 bases clipped from V and 2 bases from J, the junction kept 15 bases outside the gene matches. CDR3 size: 18 residues. The DNA of the CDR3 is TGCGCCAGCAGCCAGCGGGTGTTATTGGGACAGCTTCAAGAGACCCAGTACTTC. Translated: CASSQRVLLGQLQETQYF.

This clone was observed once. V is TRBV7-2 and J is TRBJ2-3; 9 bases align to TRBD1. CDR1 and CDR2 (germline): SGHTA, FQGNSA. V lost 5 bases, J lost 15 bases, and 6 bases stayed unmatched. This CDR3 contains 11 residues. The CDR3 coding sequence is TGTGCCAGCAGCCCCGGGACAGGGAAATATTTT. Translating gives CASSPGTGKYF.

The rearrangement joins TRBV7-2 to TRBJ2-3; D remains unclear. Trimming stripped 7 bases from V and 3 bases from J, with 8 bases between. Germline V lookup: CDR1 SGHTA, CDR2 FQGNSA. CDR3 size: 12 residues. The CDR3 here is CASNELTDTQYF. The CDR3 DNA reads as TGTGCCAGCAATGAACTTACAGATACGCAGTATTTT.

The table lists this clone with a count of one. The chain recombines TRBV12-5 with TRBJ2-7; D not certain. With 7 bases removed from V and 4 bases from J, the gap between germline ends came to 11 bases. This CDR3 region has 12 residues. The germline V gene encodes CDR1 LGHNT and CDR2 FRNRAP. CDR3 sequence reads: CASAKLMYEQYF. CDR3 nucleotide sequence: TGTGCTAGTGCCAAATTAATGTACGAGCAGTACTTC.

The chain links TRBV5-6 to TRBJ1-1; D gene unclear. Trimming pared 2 bases from V and 1 base from J, leaving 6 bases between. This CDR3 spans 13 amino acids. The germline V gene has CDR1 SGHDT and CDR2 YYEEEE. CDR3 region: CASSFMGNTEAFF. In DNA form, the CDR3 reads TGTGCCAGCAGCTTCATGGGGAACACTGAAGCTTTCTTT.

J is TRBJ2-3 and V is TRBV28; possible D gene TRBD2, 5 bases. Trimming left V 1 base short and J 2 bases short, with 13 bases between. This CDR3 comprises 16 residues. Germline CDR1 is MDHEN and CDR2 is SYDVKM. CDR3 in amino acids: CASSLFTGRITDTQYF. CDR3 bases: TGTGCCAGCAGTTTATTTACGGGGAGAATCACAGATACGCAGTATTTT.

The chain has TRBV9 and TRBJ2-5; unclear D gene. The V gene's germline CDR1 is SGDLS and CDR2 YYNGEE. This CDR3 spans 13 amino acids. V lost 1 base, J lost 5 bases, and 9 bases lay in between. CDR3: CASSVLMGETQYF. The CDR3 DNA reads as TGTGCCAGCAGCGTATTAATGGGGGAGACCCAGTACTTC.

The V gene is TRBV6-1, the J gene TRBJ2-1; tentative D call: TRBD1 (6 bases). CDR3 length: 11 amino acids. Germline-derived CDR1 and CDR2 are MNHNS and SASEGT. Deletions cut 11 bases from V and 7 bases from J, with 12 bases between. Here the CDR3 reads CARQGGNEQFF. The CDR3, as DNA: TGTGCCCGGCAAGGGGGTAATGAGCAGTTCTTC.

The gene calls are TRBV5-1 and TRBJ2-3; 9 bases fit TRBD1. The CDR3 runs to 16 residues. The V segment lost 0 bases and the J segment 2 bases; nucleotides outside the gene matches: 4. In germline, CDR1 is SGHRS, CDR2 YFSETQ. CDR3 sequence (DNA): TGCGCCAGCAGCTTGGGGACAGGGGCCTTCACAGATACGCAGTATTTT. This sequence encodes CASSLGTGAFTDTQYF.

This chain joins TRBV7-6 and TRBJ1-3, with D possibly TRBD1 on 5 matching bases. The CDR3 loop spans 15 amino acids. Looked up from germline, CDR1 is SGHVS and CDR2 is FNYEAQ. Trimming pared 1 base from V and 0 bases from J, leaving 7 bases between. The CDR3 spells CASSLGQFSGNTIYF. The CDR3 nucleotides are TGTGCCAGCAGCTTAGGACAGTTCTCTGGAAACACCATATATTTT.

Only one count was recorded for this clone. The rearrangement uses TRBV5-6 and TRBJ2-2, with TRBD2 identical over 7 bases. Per germline, CDR1 SGHDT and CDR2 YYEEEE. The CDR3 has 16 amino acids. Losses at the gene ends were 3 bases for V and 5 bases for J; bases not matched to a gene: 10. In DNA form, the CDR3 reads TGTGCCAGCAGCTGGGCCCAGAGCGGGATAACCGGGGAGCTGTTTTTT. This sequence encodes CASSWAQSGITGELFF. Full variable domain (missing parts from reference TRBV5-6 and TRBJ2-2): DAGVTQSPTHLIKTRGQQVTLRCSPKSGHDTVSWYQQALGQGPQFIFQYYEEEERQRGNFPDRFSGHQFPNYSSELNVNALLLGDSALYLCASSWAQSGITGELFFGEGSRLTVL.

The rearrangement uses TRBV7-2 and TRBJ1-1; TRBD1 matches at 9 bases. The V and J ends lost 4 bases and 5 bases, in that order; junction bases with no gene match: 8. The CDR3 totals 15 residues. Germline V gene sequence: CDR1 SGHTA, CDR2 FQGNSA. The CDR3: CASSSQPGQGTEAFF. CDR3 coding DNA: TGTGCCAGCAGCTCCCAGCCGGGACAGGGAACTGAAGCTTTCTTT. The full variable domain, rest sourced from reference TRBV7-2 and TRBJ1-1, is GAGVSQSPSNKVTEKGKDVELRCDPISGHTALYWYRQSLGQGLEFLIYFQGNSAPDKSGLPSDRFSAERTGGSVSTLTIQRTQQEDSAVYLCASSSQPGQGTEAFFGQGTRLTVV.

This clone was observed a few times. Germline and junction disagree at one end, which may indicate a read error. The gene calls are TRBV4-1 and TRBJ2-3; 13 bases line up with TRBD2. The CDR3 totals 16 residues. Germline CDR1 reads MGHRA; CDR2 reads YSYEKL. The CDR3 reads CASSSTSGGDTDTQYF. The CDR3 DNA reads TGTGCCAGCAGCTCCACTAGCGGGGGGGACACAGATACGCAGTATTTT.

This clone has only a few counts. The gene calls are TRBV2 and TRBJ2-1, with unresolved D. The germline V and J ends were trimmed by 6 bases and 0 bases, with 9 bases remaining between them. CDR3 length: 14 residues. CDR1 is SNHLY, CDR2 FYNNEI, per germline. CDR3 protein: CASRPTSSYNEQFF. CDR3 DNA: TGTGCCAGCAGGCCGACCAGCTCCTACAATGAGCAGTTCTTC.

The V call is TRBV7-8, the J call TRBJ2-1; no reliable D call. From germline, CDR1 is SGHVS and CDR2 FQNEAQ. Between the trimmed V and J ends, which lost 1 base and 6 bases, there was a span of 16 bases. This CDR3 comprises 16 residues. This CDR3 reads CASSLDTGYTLNEQFF. The CDR3 DNA reads as TGTGCCAGCAGCTTAGATACGGGCTATACCCTCAATGAGCAGTTCTTC.

The genes are TRBV30 and TRBJ2-2; D may be TRBD2 (6 bases). V was cut by 0 bases and J by 9 bases, with 17 bases left in between. CDR3 size: 15 residues. The germline CDR1 and CDR2 sequences are GTSNPN and SVGIG (reference sequence). The CDR3 loop is CAWSVIAGPSRELFF. The CDR3 bases are TGTGCCTGGAGTGTTATCGCGGGACCCTCTCGGGAGCTGTTTTTT.

The chain is built from TRBV29-1 and TRBJ2-3; D gene ambiguous. This CDR3 is 12 amino acids long. The V and J ends lost 5 bases and 1 base respectively, with 7 bases between them. CDR1 is SQVTM, CDR2 ANQGSEA, per germline. The CDR3 here is CSVIQGTDTQYF. CDR3 sequence (DNA): TGCAGCGTTATTCAGGGCACAGATACGCAGTATTTT.

In its sample, this clone was seen a few times. This chain links TRBV5-1 with TRBJ2-5; TRBD1 agrees at 7 bases. Germline V gene lookup returns CDR1 SGHRS and CDR2 YFSETQ. CDR3 length: 14 amino acids. The ends lost 4 bases at V and 3 bases at J; junction bases unmatched: 6. The chain's CDR3 is CASSPTGTEETQYF. The DNA of the CDR3 is TGCGCCAGCAGCCCGACCGGGACAGAAGAGACCCAGTACTTC. Based on the CDR3 plus reference TRBV5-1 and TRBJ2-5, the full variable domain is KAGVTQTPRYLIKTRGQQVTLSCSPISGHRSVSWYQQTPGQGLQFLFEYFSETQRNKGNFPGRFSGRQFSNSRSEMNVSTLELGDSALYLCASSPTGTEETQYFGPGTRLLVL.

The rearrangement joins TRBV10-3 to TRBJ1-2; the D gene is possibly TRBD1 (6 bases). CDR1 is ENHRY, CDR2 SYGVKD, per germline. V was shortened by 4 bases and J by 0 bases, with 12 bases between the two germline ends. This CDR3 region has 15 residues. CDR3 amino acids: CAISAHRDTNYGYTF. The CDR3 DNA reads TGTGCCATCAGTGCCCACAGGGATACTAACTATGGCTACACCTTC.

This clone was detected many times. This chain connects TRBV6-6 to TRBJ1-5; no firm D call. V lost 2 bases, J lost 5 bases, and 16 bases lay in between. CDR1 is MNHNY and CDR2 is SVGAGI in the germline V gene (reference sequence). The CDR3 runs to 16 residues. For the CDR3, the DNA is TGTGCCAGCAGTTACGGAGTGGGAAAGGAAGATCAGCCCCAGCATTTT. Amino acid sequence: CASSYGVGKEDQPQHF.

The chain uses TRBV7-3 and TRBJ2-3; D call uncertain. This CDR3 comprises 15 residues. The germline V and J ends were trimmed by 5 bases and 6 bases, with 18 bases remaining between them. The germline CDR1 and CDR2 sequences are SGHTA and FQGTGA. The CDR3 DNA is TGTGCCAGCAGCCCCGAAGCCAATGTCCTGGATACGCAGTATTTT. Its translation is CASSPEANVLDTQYF.

V gene TRBV30 combines with J gene TRBJ2-6; a possible D gene is TRBD2 (6 bases). Germline loops: CDR1 GTSNPN, CDR2 SVGIG (reference sequence). The germline V and J ends were trimmed by 0 bases and 0 bases, with 6 bases remaining between them. There are 15 residues in the CDR3. The CDR3 DNA follows: TGTGCCTGGAGTGTCGGGGGCTCTGGGGCCAACGTCCTGACTTTC. This codes for CAWSVGGSGANVLTF.

This clone was seen at least ten times. CDR3 in DNA: TGTGCCAGCAGCGCGGGACTACCTTTGGGGACCCAGTACTTC. This codes for CASSAGLPLGTQYF. This chain links TRBV5-6 with TRBJ2-5, with 7 bases identical to TRBD2. V shed 4 bases, J shed 7 bases, and the junction held 10 bases outside the gene matches. The CDR3 is made up of 14 amino acids. Per the germline V gene, CDR1 is SGHDT and CDR2 is YYEEEE.

The gene calls are TRBV5-1 and TRBJ2-1; TRBD1 agrees at 10 bases. The CDR3 contains 15 residues. V shed 4 bases and J 3 bases; nucleotides not matched to a gene: 4. CDR1 is SGHRS, CDR2 YFSETQ, per germline. In nucleotides, the CDR3 is TGCGCCAGCAGCCCCGGGACAGGGGTCTACAATGAGCAGTTCTTC. Translating it yields CASSPGTGVYNEQFF.